The 26 T cell receptor beta chains below all came from one sample that was sequenced in a study of T cells after yellow fever vaccination. From the 5' RACE reads, TCRdb called clonotypes with MiXCR, one entry per CDR3 protein. The sample shows about 360,000 distinct CDR3 sequences, around 6.5% of them seen only once. The sequencing used PBMCs, collected 5 days after the yellow fever booster vaccination. These receptor sequences come from a man aged 30-40 years who received the YFV17D yellow fever vaccine.

This clonotype has a handful of counts. The J gene is TRBJ2-3, the V gene TRBV11-2; the D is unclear. The CDR3 is 13 residues long. V was cut by 2 bases and J by 6 bases, with 9 bases left in between. CDR1 is SGHAT and CDR2 is FQNNGV in the germline V gene. CDR3 sequence (DNA): TGTGCCAGCAGCTTAAAGAGGATGGATACGCAGTATTTT. Amino acid sequence: CASSLKRMDTQYF.

This clonotype was found many times. CDR3: CASSPINEQFF. Here the CDR3 DNA reads TGTGCCAGCAGCCCGATCAATGAGCAGTTCTTC. The gene calls are TRBV7-9 and TRBJ2-1, with unresolved D. V lost 5 bases and J lost 6, with 5 bases in between. The V gene's germline CDR1 is SEHNR and CDR2 FQNEAQ (reference sequence). There are 11 residues in the CDR3.

This clonotype has a handful of counts. The chain has TRBV20-1 and TRBJ1-2; D uncertain. The CDR3 runs 17 residues. Germline V gene lookup returns CDR1 DFQATT and CDR2 SNEGSKA (reference sequence). The V end was cut by 3 bases, the J end by 2 bases, with 22 bases between. In nucleotides, the CDR3 is TGCAGTGCTAGTTCGGCGCTCTTTATTCGCTTAAACTATGGCTACACCTTC. Translation gives CSASSALFIRLNYGYTF.

This clonotype has a count of ten or more. The chain is built from TRBV10-2 and TRBJ1-5; tentative D call: TRBD1 (5 bases). The CDR3 consists of 14 residues. In germline, CDR1 is WSHSY, CDR2 SAAADI. Trimming pared 6 bases from V and 7 bases from J, leaving 16 bases between. The DNA of the CDR3 is TGCGCCAGCAGCCCCGTGTCAGGGATGCAGCCCCAGCATTTT. Its protein is CASSPVSGMQPQHF.

This chain links TRBV5-1 with TRBJ2-1, with 9 bases identical to TRBD2. The CDR3 covers 17 residues. The junction had 18 bases not matched to a gene; V was cut back by 4 bases and J by 10 bases. CDR1 and CDR2 from the germline V gene are SGHRS and YFSETQ. CDR3 sequence reads: CASSLNPGTSPMGEQFF. The DNA for the CDR3 is TGCGCCAGCAGCCTCAATCCTGGGACTAGCCCAATGGGCGAGCAGTTCTTC.

This clonotype showed up just a few times. The genes are TRBV7-6 and TRBJ2-1; D possibly corresponds to TRBD1 (6 bases). The V gene lost 1 base and the J gene lost 5 bases, with 12 bases spanning the gap. The CDR3 contains 15 residues. From germline, CDR1 is SGHVS and CDR2 FNYEAQ. The CDR3, as DNA: TGTGCCAGCAGCTTAGTCCCAGGGGTCAACAATGAGCAGTTCTTC. Translation gives CASSLVPGVNNEQFF.

This clonotype was found many times. The chain employs TRBV5-6 and TRBJ2-1, with 8 bases matching TRBD1. J lost 4 bases, V lost 4 bases, and 10 bases had no gene match. The CDR3 has 16 residues. Germline V CDR1 and CDR2: SGHDT, YYEEEE. As DNA, the CDR3 is TGTGCCAGCAGCAAGACAGGGGACAGTGCTTACAATGAGCAGTTCTTC. Translation gives CASSKTGDSAYNEQFF.

This clonotype has at least ten counts. The chain recombines TRBV7-2 with TRBJ1-1; no clear D. The CDR3 runs to 13 residues. V was trimmed by 5 bases and J by 5 bases, leaving 12 bases between them. CDR1 is SGHTA and CDR2 is FQGNSA in the germline V gene. CDR3 sequence (DNA): TGTGCCAGCAGCACGCCCCCGTGGACTGAAGCTTTCTTT. Translating gives CASSTPPWTEAFF.

The chain carries TRBV3-1 and TRBJ1-1, with D perhaps TRBD1 (6 bases). V lost 0 bases, J lost 8 bases, and 16 bases lay in between. CDR1 LGHDT and CDR2 YNNKEL come from the germline V gene (reference sequence). CDR3 size: 15 residues. In nucleotides, the CDR3 is TGTGCCAGCAGCCAAGAAGGGCCCTCGGACAGAGAAGCTTTCTTT. Its translation is CASSQEGPSDREAFF.

The V call is TRBV4-3, the J call TRBJ2-5; D uncertain. The CDR3 totals 13 residues. Trimming cost V 2 bases and J 9 bases, with 13 bases left between them. Germline V gene sequence: CDR1 LGHNA, CDR2 YSLEER. The CDR3 region is CASSQTPSRAQYF. In nucleotides, the CDR3 is TGCGCCAGCAGCCAAACACCTTCTCGGGCCCAGTACTTC.

The chain carries TRBV18 and TRBJ1-6; possible D gene TRBD1, 5 bases. The CDR3 runs to 17 residues. The V gene lost 0 bases and the J gene lost 7 bases, with 16 bases spanning the gap. In germline, CDR1 is KGHSH, CDR2 LQKENI. Written as DNA, the CDR3 is TGTGCCAGCTCACCACCGAGTTCAGGGTTCGGGAATTCACCCCTCCACTTT. As protein: CASSPPSSGFGNSPLHF.

This clonotype appeared a few times. The rearrangement links TRBV6-1 to TRBJ2-3, with 14 nucleotides matching TRBD2. The V and J ends lost 6 bases and 5 bases, in that order; junction bases with no gene match: 16. This CDR3 has 19 residues. The germline gives CDR1 MNHNS, CDR2 SASEGT. The CDR3 DNA sequence: TGTGCCAGCAGACCGACTAGCGGGAGGGCTGTCATTAGAGGAGATACGCAGTATTTT. This translates into CASRPTSGRAVIRGDTQYF.

This chain uses TRBV7-3 with TRBJ2-5; D might be TRBD2 (6 bases). With 0 bases removed from V and 1 base from J, the gap between germline ends came to 15 bases. The CDR3 has 17 residues. Germline assignment: CDR1 SGHTA and CDR2 FQGTGA. The CDR3 loop is CASSLTGTRAAQETQYF. In DNA form, the CDR3 reads TGTGCCAGCAGCTTAACGGGGACTCGGGCGGCCCAAGAGACCCAGTACTTC.

This chain uses TRBV4-3 with TRBJ2-3, with 9 bases aligning to TRBD1. Germline V gives CDR1 LGHNA, CDR2 YSLEER. This CDR3 contains 16 residues. The V segment lost 4 bases and the J segment 0 bases; nucleotides outside the gene matches: 5. In nucleotides, the CDR3 is TGCGCCAGCAGCCTCGGACAGGGGAGAAGCACAGATACGCAGTATTTT. This gives the protein CASSLGQGRSTDTQYF.

The chain combines TRBV11-2 with TRBJ2-1; D is undetermined. CDR1 is SGHAT and CDR2 is FQNNGV in the germline V gene. The CDR3 contains 17 residues. Trimming took off 0 bases at V and 0 bases at J, with 12 bases between the two ends. For the CDR3, the DNA is TGTGCCAGCAGCTTAGAACTCATGGTTAGCTCCTACAATGAGCAGTTCTTC. Its protein is CASSLELMVSSYNEQFF.

The table lists this clonotype with many counts. The chain employs TRBV12-3 or TRBV12-4 and TRBJ1-1; D is uncertain. The CDR3 has 14 residues. Trimming removed 5 bases at V and 12 bases at J, with 22 bases between. CDR3 region: CASSPNTGLRLSFF. The CDR3 DNA follows: TGTGCCAGCAGTCCAAATACTGGCTTAAGGTTGTCTTTCTTT.

There are many counts of this clonotype. The chain joins TRBV6-6 to TRBJ2-7; 8 nucleotides agree with TRBD1. With 6 bases clipped from V and 6 bases from J, the junction kept 7 bases outside the gene matches. CDR1 and CDR2 from the germline V gene are MNHNY and SVGAGI (reference sequence). This CDR3 contains 13 residues. CDR3 sequence: CASRTTGAGEQYF. The CDR3 DNA sequence: TGTGCCAGCAGGACGACAGGGGCCGGCGAGCAGTACTTC.

This chain connects TRBV4-3 to TRBJ2-1, with D unclear. V lost 4 bases and J lost 2, with 15 bases in between. Germline V gene data show CDR1 as LGHNA and CDR2 as YSLEER. This CDR3 has 16 residues. CDR3 region: CASSLNGYKPYNEQFF. The CDR3 DNA is TGCGCCAGCAGCCTAAACGGATATAAGCCCTACAATGAGCAGTTCTTC.

This clonotype was recorded at least ten times. V gene TRBV29-1 combines with J gene TRBJ2-5; D is perhaps TRBD2 (6 bases). V was trimmed by 4 bases and J by 4 bases, leaving 13 bases between them. This CDR3 has 13 residues. In germline, CDR1 is SQVTM, CDR2 ANQGSEA. The CDR3 reads CSVVWFSGETQYF. In DNA, the CDR3 is TGCAGCGTTGTTTGGTTTAGCGGAGAGACCCAGTACTTC.

This clonotype was observed at least ten times. The rearrangement uses TRBV7-2 and TRBJ2-1; D possibly matches TRBD1 or TRBD2 (5 bases each). V lost 8 bases and J 7 bases, leaving 15 bases between the germline ends. The CDR3 runs to 13 residues. The germline gives CDR1 SGHTA, CDR2 FQGNSA. DNA of the CDR3: TGTGCCAGCGCCGGGGCGACGGCGAATGAGCAGTTCTTC. This translates into CASAGATANEQFF.

This clonotype was counted only a few times. The J gene is TRBJ2-3, the V gene TRBV7-9; no clear D gene. CDR1 and CDR2 from the germline V gene are SEHNR and FQNEAQ (reference sequence). The V gene lost 5 bases and the J gene lost 7 bases, with 16 bases spanning the gap. There are 14 residues in the CDR3. The CDR3 nucleotides are TGTGCCAGCAGCCACAATTCCGCTGGCAATACGCAGTATTTT. Translating it yields CASSHNSAGNTQYF.

The chain uses TRBV6-1 and TRBJ2-3, with a tentative D call TRBD1 (8 bases). CDR1 is MNHNS and CDR2 is SASEGT in the germline V gene. The ends were cut back, 6 bases at V and 2 bases at J, with 18 bases in the middle. The CDR3 spans 16 residues. CDR3 DNA sequence: TGTGCCAGCAGGAGGACAGGGACTACCCTCACAGATACGCAGTATTTT. Translation: CASRRTGTTLTDTQYF.

This clonotype came up once. The genes are TRBV4-3 and TRBJ2-7, with 9 bases fitting TRBD2. The end of the DNA is better explained by TRBJ2-1, so the J call may be wrong. Germline V gene data show CDR1 as LGHNA and CDR2 as YSLEER. CDR3 length equals 14 residues. The CDR3 protein is CASSRAGGAYEQFF. DNA for the CDR3: TGCGCCAGCAGCAGAGCGGGAGGTGCCTACGAGCAGTTCTTC.

This clonotype showed up just a few times. This chain connects TRBV4-3 to TRBJ2-1, with TRBD2 matching 7 bases. In germline, CDR1 is LGHNA, CDR2 YSLEER. The CDR3 sequence is 17 residues long. J lost 10 bases, V lost 2 bases, and 17 bases had no gene match. The CDR3 loop is CASSQNQAGRGGEEQFF. The CDR3 DNA reads as TGCGCCAGCAGCCAAAACCAAGCGGGAAGGGGCGGGGAGGAGCAGTTCTTC.

This clonotype showed up many times. This chain connects TRBV7-2 to TRBJ2-1; no definite D call. V lost 4 bases to trimming and J lost 0 bases, with 4 bases between them. There are 13 residues in the CDR3. Germline CDR1 SGHTA, CDR2 FQGNSA. CDR3 nucleotides: TGTGCCAGCAGCTACTCCTCCTACAATGAGCAGTTCTTC. Its translation is CASSYSSYNEQFF.

J is TRBJ2-2 and V is TRBV11-2, with 8 bases matching TRBD1. This CDR3 region has 18 residues. The V gene's germline CDR1 is SGHAT and CDR2 FQNNGV. J gave up 1 base and V 6 bases, and 13 bases lay outside the gene matches. The CDR3 here is CASSFTGSGTGNTGELFF. The DNA of the CDR3 is TGTGCCAGCAGTTTTACCGGGTCCGGGACAGGGAACACCGGGGAGCTGTTTTTT.